One and the same sample provided the 27 T cell receptor beta chains below, sequenced in a study of blood T cell repertoires in COVID-19. The repertoire was sequenced with immunoSEQ multiplex PCR; TCRdb's copy has only in-frame clones and lacks some. The table includes almost 250,000 clones, roughly 90% detected once. What was sequenced was PBMCs or T cells enriched from blood (not recorded which). The receptor source for this set is a woman aged 30 to 39 who had recovered from COVID-19.

The V call is TRBV9, the J call TRBJ1-1, with D tentatively TRBD1 (6 bases). Germline-derived CDR1 and CDR2 are SGDLS and YYNGEE. The V end was cut by 3 bases, the J end by 5 bases, with 14 bases between. This CDR3 is built from 14 residues. The chain's CDR3 is CASSALQGRTEAFF. The CDR3 bases are TGTGCCAGCAGCGCTCTTCAGGGGAGAACTGAAGCTTTCTTT.

The chain recombines TRBV6-5 with TRBJ2-1; no definite D call. The germline gives CDR1 MNHEY, CDR2 SVGAGI. This CDR3 is 15 amino acids long. Trimming shortened V by 0 bases and J by 0 bases, and 6 bases separated the two germline ends. The CDR3 nucleotides are TGTGCCAGCAGTTACTCCGATAGCTCCTACAATGAGCAGTTCTTC. Translation: CASSYSDSSYNEQFF.

On this clone: At one end the junction does not follow the germline gene, possibly because of a read error. V gene TRBV7-7 combines with J gene TRBJ2-1, with D possibly matching TRBD2 (6 bases). Per germline, CDR1 SSHAT and CDR2 FNYEAQ (reference sequence). The CDR3 length is 13 residues. The CDR3 here is CASSLAEGNEQFF. Written as DNA, the CDR3 is TGTGCTAGCAGCTTAGCGGAGGGCAATGAGCAGTTCTTC.

The genes are TRBV19 and TRBJ2-1, with D perhaps matching TRBD1 (7 bases). CDR1 LNHDA and CDR2 SQIVND come from the germline V gene (reference sequence). The CDR3 has 15 amino acids. The V end lost 6 bases, the J end lost 8 bases, and 20 bases lay between the germline ends. CDR3 sequence reads: CASSPLGSTGDEQFF. DNA for the CDR3: TGTGCCAGTAGCCCCCTCGGGAGTACAGGGGATGAGCAGTTCTTC.

V and J are TRBV7-9 and TRBJ2-7; TRBD1 aligns across 9 bases. The germline V gene encodes CDR1 SEHNR and CDR2 FQNEAQ (reference sequence). V lost 0 bases and J lost 3; bases outside the gene matches: 6. This CDR3 has 16 residues. CDR3 region: CASSLADPGQGYEQYF. The CDR3 nucleotides are TGTGCCAGCAGCTTAGCGGACCCGGGACAGGGCTACGAGCAGTACTTC.

J is TRBJ1-6 and V is TRBV4-2; 10 bases map to TRBD1. With V trimmed by 1 base and J by 10 bases, 1 base remained unmatched. Looked up from germline, CDR1 is LGHNA and CDR2 is YNFKEQ. This CDR3 comprises 14 residues. The CDR3 DNA follows: TGTGCCAGCAGCCAAGTGACAGGGGGCTCACCCCTCCACTTT. Translated, it gives CASSQVTGGSPLHF.

This rearrangement joins TRBV29-1 to TRBJ2-1, with D perhaps TRBD1 (6 bases). Germline V gives CDR1 SQVTM, CDR2 ANQGSEA. The CDR3 spans 12 residues. V lost 5 bases, J lost 4 bases, and 9 bases lay in between. CDR3 nucleotides: TGCAGCGTTTCGGGACAATACAATGAGCAGTTCTTC. Protein sequence: CSVSGQYNEQFF.

The chain joins TRBV19 to TRBJ2-2, with 8 bases fitting TRBD1. Germline CDR1 LNHDA, CDR2 SQIVND (reference sequence). The CDR3 sequence is 15 residues long. V trimming: 5 bases; J trimming: 7 bases; junction bases outside the gene matches: 9. CDR3: CASSRRQGAGGELFF. The CDR3 DNA sequence: TGTGCCAGTAGTCGCCGGCAGGGGGCTGGCGGGGAGCTGTTTTTT.

This chain uses TRBV7-3 with TRBJ1-1; 9 positions agree with TRBD1. V lost 5 bases and J lost 10; bases outside the gene matches: 14. The CDR3 runs to 15 residues. Germline V gives CDR1 SGHTA, CDR2 FQGTGA. For the CDR3, the DNA is TGTGCCAGCAGCCCGTCCCGTCAACAGGGGGCCAGAGCTTTCTTT. Protein sequence: CASSPSRQQGARAFF.

This clone was seen only a few times. V usage is TRBV14 and J usage is TRBJ1-1; 8 bases fit TRBD1. V was clipped by 1 base and J by 0 bases; unmatched bases: 4. Looked up from germline, CDR1 is SGHDN and CDR2 is FVKESK. This CDR3 is 16 amino acids long. The CDR3: CASSQGTGFMNTEAFF. In DNA form, the CDR3 reads TGTGCCAGCAGCCAAGGGACAGGGTTCATGAACACTGAAGCTTTCTTT.

A few counts support this clone. The gene calls are TRBV5-1 and TRBJ2-7, with a possible D match to TRBD1 (6 bases). Trimming removed 3 bases from V and 0 bases from J, with 13 bases in between. The CDR3 length is 15 residues. Per germline, CDR1 SGHRS and CDR2 YFSETQ. The CDR3, as DNA: TGCGCCAGCAGCTCAACGACAGGAGTCTCCTACGAGCAGTACTTC. Its translation: CASSSTTGVSYEQYF. Full variable domain (outside the CDR3, taken from reference TRBV5-1 and TRBJ2-7): KAGVTQTPRYLIKTRGQQVTLSCSPISGHRSVSWYQQTPGQGLQFLFEYFSETQRNKGNFPGRFSGRQFSNSRSEMNVSTLELGDSALYLCASSSTTGVSYEQYFGPGTRLTVT.

There are a few counts of this clone. CDR3 protein: CASSLVVTVAETQYF. CDR3 sequence (DNA): TGTGCCAGCAGCTTAGTGGTGACAGTCGCGGAGACCCAGTACTTC. This chain connects TRBV7-2 to TRBJ2-5, with D perhaps TRBD1 (5 bases). Per the germline V gene, CDR1 is SGHTA and CDR2 is FQGNSA. There are 15 residues in the CDR3. V lost 1 base to trimming and J lost 5 bases, with 14 bases between them.

J is TRBJ2-5 and V is TRBV9; D perhaps matches TRBD1 (6 bases). The germline V gene has CDR1 SGDLS and CDR2 YYNGEE. V was shortened by 4 bases and J by 3 bases, with 10 bases between the two germline ends. The CDR3 totals 13 residues. The CDR3 nucleotides read TGTGCCAGCAGCCTCGGACAGAAAGAGACCCAGTACTTC. It encodes CASSLGQKETQYF.

The V gene is TRBV28, the J gene TRBJ1-2, with a weak D call TRBD1 (6 bases). Germline V gene data show CDR1 as MDHEN and CDR2 as SYDVKM. The ends were cut back, 6 bases at V and 8 bases at J, with 19 bases in the middle. The CDR3 sequence is 14 residues long. DNA for the CDR3: TGTGCCAGCAGCCTGCCCCTACAGGGTCGGGGCTACACCTTC. Encoded protein: CASSLPLQGRGYTF.

The chain carries TRBV28 and TRBJ2-3; TRBD2 agrees at 9 bases. Germline lookup yields CDR1 MDHEN and CDR2 SYDVKM. This CDR3 is built from 17 residues. V was clipped by 4 bases and J by 4 bases; unmatched bases: 12. The CDR3, as DNA: TGTGCCAGCAGTTCCCCGGATAGCGGGAGTGTCGCAGATACGCAGTATTTT. Its protein is CASSSPDSGSVADTQYF. The variable domain in full, completed from reference TRBV28 and TRBJ2-3, reads DVKVTQSSRYLVKRTGEKVFLECVQDMDHENMFWYRQDPGLGLRLIYFSYDVKMKEKGDIPEGYSVSREKKERFSLILESASTNQTSMYLCASSSPDSGSVADTQYFGPGTRLTVL.

The chain employs TRBV10-3 and TRBJ1-1; TRBD1 matches at 7 bases. CDR3 length: 13 residues. CDR1 and CDR2 (germline): ENHRY, SYGVKD. With V trimmed by 11 bases and J by 2 bases, 8 bases remained unmatched. This CDR3 reads CAGRQGPNTEAFF. The CDR3 DNA follows: TGTGCCGGACGACAGGGACCAAACACTGAAGCTTTCTTT.

The chain couples TRBV5-1 to TRBJ2-1, with TRBD2 identical over 9 bases. V lost 3 bases and J lost 5; bases outside the gene matches: 6. The CDR3 is 15 residues long. CDR1 is SGHRS, CDR2 YFSETQ, per germline. CDR3 sequence reads: CASSSLAGLNNEQFF. For the CDR3, the DNA is TGCGCCAGCAGCTCACTAGCGGGCCTAAACAATGAGCAGTTCTTC.

For the CDR3, the DNA is TGTGCCAGCAGGGACCGGGGAGCAATGAACACTGAAGCTTTCTTT. Translation: CASRDRGAMNTEAFF. The chain is built from TRBV28 and TRBJ1-1, with D uncertain. CDR3 size: 15 residues. The V gene's germline CDR1 is MDHEN and CDR2 SYDVKM. Deletions cut 6 bases from V and 0 bases from J, with 14 bases between.

Of note for this clone: Distinct nucleotide sequences in the sample also encode this CDR3. The chain couples TRBV29-1 to TRBJ1-1; D is undetermined. Between the trimmed V and J ends, which lost 1 base and 0 bases, there was a span of 6 bases. In germline, CDR1 is SQVTM, CDR2 ANQGSEA. This CDR3 comprises 13 residues. The CDR3 is CSVEGHLNTEAFF. The CDR3 DNA sequence: TGCAGCGTTGAAGGACACCTGAACACTGAAGCTTTCTTT.

The V gene is TRBV28, the J gene TRBJ2-1, with D possibly being TRBD2 (6 bases). Trimming took 7 bases from V and 10 from J, leaving 14 bases between them. Germline V gives CDR1 MDHEN, CDR2 SYDVKM. This CDR3 comprises 12 residues. CDR3 nucleotides: TGTGCCAGCAAGTTGGGCGGGGACGAGCAGTTCTTC. Translated, it gives CASKLGGDEQFF.

The J gene is TRBJ2-4, the V gene TRBV5-1, with 11 bases lining up with TRBD2. Germline V gene sequence: CDR1 SGHRS, CDR2 YFSETQ. The junction had 8 bases not matched to a gene; V was cut back by 4 bases and J by 8 bases. The length of the CDR3 is 15 residues. The DNA for the CDR3 is TGCGCCAGCAGCCTGGGGGCTAGCGGGGGGTACATTCAGTACTTC. Translation: CASSLGASGGYIQYF.

The chain carries TRBV5-6 and TRBJ2-5; 9 positions match TRBD1. The germline CDR1 and CDR2 sequences are SGHDT and YYEEEE. The V and J ends lost 6 bases and 4 bases, in that order; junction bases with no gene match: 7. This CDR3 is 14 amino acids long. In DNA form, the CDR3 reads TGTGCCAGCAATACAGGGGGCTTCAGAGAGACCCAGTACTTC. Translating it yields CASNTGGFRETQYF.

This chain joins TRBV12-3 or TRBV12-4 and TRBJ1-2; 8 positions agree with TRBD1. Trimming removed 2 bases from V and 7 bases from J; junction bases left unmatched: 3. The CDR3 covers 13 residues. CDR3 DNA sequence: TGTGCCAGCAGTTTACAGGGGGCCGCTGGCTACACCTTC. Translating gives CASSLQGAAGYTF.

The chain uses TRBV11-2 and TRBJ2-2; perhaps TRBD1 as D (5 bases). Per germline, CDR1 SGHAT and CDR2 FQNNGV. Trimming took off 0 bases at V and 0 bases at J, with 5 bases between the two ends. This CDR3 is 15 amino acids long. CDR3 residues: CASSLDRANTGELFF. In nucleotides, the CDR3 is TGTGCCAGCAGCTTAGACAGGGCGAACACCGGGGAGCTGTTTTTT.

The gene calls are TRBV2 and TRBJ2-5; D is unresolved. This CDR3 is 14 amino acids long. The ends were cut back, 1 base at V and 2 bases at J, with 8 bases in the middle. Germline assignment: CDR1 SNHLY and CDR2 FYNNEI. The CDR3 protein is CASSEGGFQETQYF. DNA of the CDR3: TGTGCCAGCAGTGAAGGAGGATTTCAAGAGACCCAGTACTTC.

CDR3 in amino acids: CASSLAQGNFLGDTEAFF. Written as DNA, the CDR3 is TGCGCCAGCAGCTTGGCCCAGGGGAATTTTTTAGGAGACACTGAAGCTTTCTTT. The chain combines TRBV5-1 with TRBJ1-1; TRBD1 might be the D (6 bases). Trimming stripped 0 bases from V and 3 bases from J, with 21 bases between. The CDR3 runs to 18 residues. CDR1 is SGHRS, CDR2 YFSETQ, per germline.

The V gene is TRBV27, the J gene TRBJ1-2; 9 nucleotides agree with TRBD1. Unmatched junction bases numbered 13, after V lost 4 bases and J lost 4 bases. CDR1 MNHEY and CDR2 SMNVEV come from the germline V gene (reference sequence). CDR3 size: 17 residues. The CDR3 DNA reads as TGTGCCAGCAGTTCCCAACCGGGACAGGGATTTCGCTATGGCTACACCTTC. This encodes CASSSQPGQGFRYGYTF.